This T cell receptor (gamma chain) emerged from a study of gammadelta T cells in human blood (dated by TCRdb to the early 2020s). Overall study outcomes, separate from this receptor: The study reported that microbial exposure appeared to drive polyclonal expansion of innate gamma-delta T cells immediately after birth.

The CDR1 and CDR2 encoded by the germline V gene are EGSNGY and YDSYNSKV. Including cysteine and phenylalanine, the CDR3 has 14 amino acids. The kept DNA is CDR3 alone, 42 bases in frame from the first base. For this chain, trimming is 0 bases at the V end and 0 bases at the J end, and the number of junction bases without a gene match is 2. This clone was seen only a few times. Its antigen is not yet known. A read error may explain this, as a much larger clone is one base away. Libraries were prepared through RT-PCR. TCRdb names Illumina MiSeq as the instrument used. Identical DNA sequences were merged into single rows after TCRdb reprocessed the public reads with CATT. Recorded for this sample are 150 to 250 gamma-chain clones; roughly a third of them occurred a single time. The biggest ten clones account for less than 65% of the sample.

This clonotype was obtained from a newborn. This chain joins TRGV2 to TRGJ1 or TRGJ2. Sequenced input: non-Vgamma9Vdelta2 gamma-delta T cells from cord blood. This receptor has the CDR3 CATWDGPNYYKKLF. The sequence in DNA is TGTGCCACCTGGGACGGGCCGAATTATTATAAGAAACTCTTT.